This T cell receptor (beta chain) was identified during a study of cytotoxic CD8 clonotypes in ibrutinib-treated CLL. Study outcomes and limitations: Sustained-remission and progressing patients' sampling times differed.

Here immunoSEQ multiplex PCR was the method, and the copy in TCRdb shows in-frame clones only, minus some. The repertoire holds under 200,000 clones, with 70% to 85% as singletons. Germline V lookup: CDR1 LNHDA, CDR2 SQIVND (reference sequence). This CDR3 comprises 13 residues. The germline V and J ends were trimmed by 8 bases and 1 base, with 9 bases remaining between them. Note on this clone: What it recognizes is unknown.

The TCR originated in a human donor with chronic lymphocytic leukemia. Source: PBMCs, taken after 12 months of ibrutinib treatment. The V gene is TRBV19, the J gene TRBJ1-3; D not certain. CDR3 nucleotide sequence: TGTGCCAGTTCGAGGGTATCTGGAAACACCATATATTTT. It yields the protein CASSRVSGNTIYF.